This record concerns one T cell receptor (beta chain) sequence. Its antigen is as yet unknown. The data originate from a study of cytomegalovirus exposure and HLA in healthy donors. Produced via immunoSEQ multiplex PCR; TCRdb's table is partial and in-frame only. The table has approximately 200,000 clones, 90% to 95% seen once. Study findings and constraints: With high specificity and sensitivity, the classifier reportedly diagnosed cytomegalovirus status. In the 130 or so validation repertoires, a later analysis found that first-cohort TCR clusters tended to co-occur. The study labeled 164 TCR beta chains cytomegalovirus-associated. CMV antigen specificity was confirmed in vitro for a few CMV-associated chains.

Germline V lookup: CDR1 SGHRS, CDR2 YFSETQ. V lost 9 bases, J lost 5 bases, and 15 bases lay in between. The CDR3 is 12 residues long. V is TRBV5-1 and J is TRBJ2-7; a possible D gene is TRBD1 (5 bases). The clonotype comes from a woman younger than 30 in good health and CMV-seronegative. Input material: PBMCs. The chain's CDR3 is CATGTRVDEQYF. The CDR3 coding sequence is TGCGCCACAGGAACCAGGGTCGACGAGCAGTACTTC.